A single sample gave rise to the 5 T cell receptor beta chains below, sequenced in a study of OX40 agonist ivuxolimab in advanced cancers. TCRdb's copy holds only in-frame clones and misses some; the assay was immunoSEQ multiplex PCR. The sample has 65,000 to 80,000 clones, 87% seen once. This sample comprised CD4+ or CD8+ T cells sorted from blood, obtained in a trial of the OX40 agonist ivuxolimab. The source of these receptors is an adult with an advanced solid tumor such as melanoma, head and neck, liver or kidney cancer.

The sample holds a few counts of this clone. This CDR3 reads CASSRTGGEETQYF. CDR3 nucleotides: TGTGCCAGCAGCCGGACAGGGGGCGAAGAGACCCAGTACTTC. This chain uses TRBV9 with TRBJ2-5; 11 positions match TRBD1. V shed 4 bases and J 3 bases; nucleotides not matched to a gene: 2. The CDR3 has 14 amino acids. Germline V gene lookup returns CDR1 SGDLS and CDR2 YYNGEE. Drawing the rest from reference TRBV9 and TRBJ2-5, the complete variable domain is DSGVTQTPKHLITATGQRVTLRCSPRSGDLSVYWYQQSLDQGLQFLIQYYNGEERAKGNILERFSAQQFPDLHSELNLSSLELGDSALYFCASSRTGGEETQYFGPGTRLLVL.

This clone was detected a few times. The chain has TRBV7-9 and TRBJ2-7; 11 bases agree with TRBD2. The junction had 7 bases not matched to a gene; V was cut back by 7 bases and J by 2 bases. The CDR3 has 15 amino acids. Germline V gives CDR1 SEHNR, CDR2 FQNEAQ (reference sequence). Here the CDR3 reads CASTGTSGLTYEQYF. CDR3 sequence (DNA): TGTGCCAGCACAGGGACTAGCGGACTAACCTACGAGCAGTACTTC.

The V call is TRBV19, the J call TRBJ2-1; weak D call: TRBD1 (6 bases). The germline V gene has CDR1 LNHDA and CDR2 SQIVND (reference sequence). CDR3 length: 16 amino acids. The V end was cut by 4 bases, the J end by 7 bases, with 20 bases between. DNA of the CDR3: TGTGCCAGTAGTAGGACAGCCATTTTTCAAGGAAATGAGCAGTTCTTC. Protein: CASSRTAIFQGNEQFF.

This rearrangement joins TRBV4-3 to TRBJ2-7; 8 positions agree with TRBD2. The V and J ends lost 0 bases and 2 bases, in that order; junction bases with no gene match: 3. The CDR3 sequence is 15 residues long. Germline V gene data show CDR1 as LGHNA and CDR2 as YSLEER. DNA for the CDR3: TGCGCCAGCAGCCAAGAGCTTAGCGGGGCCTACGAGCAGTACTTC. Translation: CASSQELSGAYEQYF.

The chain is built from TRBV29-1 and TRBJ1-2, with TRBD1 identical over 8 bases. Losses at the gene ends were 6 bases for V and 0 bases for J; bases not matched to a gene: 18. Germline values: CDR1 SQVTM, CDR2 ANQGSEA. The CDR3 spans 18 residues. The chain's CDR3 is CSVKSTRQGALSNYGYTF. In DNA, the CDR3 is TGCAGCGTGAAAAGCACGAGGCAGGGGGCGCTATCTAACTATGGCTACACCTTC.